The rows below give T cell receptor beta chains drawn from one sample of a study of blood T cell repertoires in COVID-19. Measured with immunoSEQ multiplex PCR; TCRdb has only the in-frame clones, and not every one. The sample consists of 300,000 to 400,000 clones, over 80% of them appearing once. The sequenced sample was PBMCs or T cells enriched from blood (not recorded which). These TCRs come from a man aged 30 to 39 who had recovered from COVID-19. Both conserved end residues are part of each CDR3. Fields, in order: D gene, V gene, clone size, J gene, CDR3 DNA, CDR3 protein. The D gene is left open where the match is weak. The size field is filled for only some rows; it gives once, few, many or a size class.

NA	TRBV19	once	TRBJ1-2	TGTGCCAGTAACCGACAGGTGGACTATGGCTACACCTTC	CASNRQVDYGYTF
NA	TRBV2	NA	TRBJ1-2	TGTGCCAGCAGTGAAACATACACTAACTATGGCTACACCTTC	CASSETYTNYGYTF
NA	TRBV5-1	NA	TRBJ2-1	TGCGCCAGCAGCTTGTTAGGGGGCTCCTACAATGAGCAGTTCTTC	CASSLLGGSYNEQFF
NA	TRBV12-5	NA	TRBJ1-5	TGTGCTAGTGGTTTGGTAGAGGGCCCGAGTCGGAATCTTTATAGCAATCAGCCCCAGCATTTT	CASGLVEGPSRNLYSNQPQHF
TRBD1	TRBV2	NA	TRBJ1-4	TGTGCCAGCAGTTTGCGGGACAGGGATGAAAAACTGTTTTTT	CASSLRDRDEKLFF
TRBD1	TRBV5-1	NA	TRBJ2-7	TGCGCCAGCAGCAAACAGGGGGCTTGGGGCGAGCAGTACTTC	CASSKQGAWGEQYF
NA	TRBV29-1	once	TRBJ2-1	TGCAGCGTGGCAAAGATGACAGGCGCCTACAATGAGCAGTTCTTC	CSVAKMTGAYNEQFF
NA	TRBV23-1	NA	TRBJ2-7	TGCGCCAGCAGCCCACCGAACAGGGTCGAGCAGTACTTC	CASSPPNRVEQYF
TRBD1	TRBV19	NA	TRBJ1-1	TGTGCCAGTACCCTGACAGGGGGCATCACTGAAGCTTTCTTT	CASTLTGGITEAFF
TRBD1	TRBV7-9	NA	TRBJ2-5	TGTGCCAGCAGCTTAGCGTTCAGGGGGCAGGGAGAGACCCAGTACTTC	CASSLAFRGQGETQYF
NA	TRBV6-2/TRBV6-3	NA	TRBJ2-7	TGTGCCAGCAGTTACGCGAGGATCTACCTTTCCTACGAGCAGTACTTC	CASSYARIYLSYEQYF
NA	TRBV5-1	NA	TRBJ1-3	TGCGCCAGCAGCTCACAGGCCAACTCTGGAAACACCATATATTTT	CASSSQANSGNTIYF
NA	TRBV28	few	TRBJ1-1	TGTGCCAGCAGCAACCCGGGGGGGACTGAAGCTTTCTTT	CASSNPGGTEAFF
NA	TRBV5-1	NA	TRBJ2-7	TGCGCCAGCAGCTTGGCAACAGGACGAGAGGACGAGCAGTACTTC	CASSLATGREDEQYF
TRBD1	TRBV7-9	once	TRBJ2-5	TGTGCCAGCAGCTTCCGGACAGGGCTTGGGAAAGAGACCCAGTACTTC	CASSFRTGLGKETQYF
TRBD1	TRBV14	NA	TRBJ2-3	TGTGCCAGCAGCCAACAGGGGGCGTGGGATACGCAGTATTTT	CASSQQGAWDTQYF
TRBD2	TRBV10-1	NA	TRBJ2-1	TGCGCCAGCAGTGAGTCTAGACCGAAGCGGGGGGGCTACAATGAGCAGTTCTTC	CASSESRPKRGGYNEQFF
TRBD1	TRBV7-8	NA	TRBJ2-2	TGTGCCAGCAGCTTACTCACAGGGGAGAACACCGGGGAGCTGTTTTTT	CASSLLTGENTGELFF
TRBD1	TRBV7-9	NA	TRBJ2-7	TGTGCCAGCAGCTTCATGACAGGGATAAACGAGCAGTACTTC	CASSFMTGINEQYF
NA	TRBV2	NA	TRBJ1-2	TGTGCCAGCAGGGGTAGCCCCTATGGCTACACCTTC	CASRGSPYGYTF
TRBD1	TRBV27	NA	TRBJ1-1	TGTGCCAGCAGTTTGAGGGGGCCGGGGATTATGAACACTGAAGCTTTCTTT	CASSLRGPGIMNTEAFF
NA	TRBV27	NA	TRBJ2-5	TGTGCCAGCAGTTTATGGTCGGGGGAGACCCAGTACTTC	CASSLWSGETQYF
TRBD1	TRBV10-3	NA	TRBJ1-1	TGTGCCATCAGTGAAAGGGGGCTGCATGAAGCTTTCTTT	CAISERGLHEAFF
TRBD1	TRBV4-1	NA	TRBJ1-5	TGCGCCAGCAGCCGAGAAGGACAGGGGGGTCAGCCCCAGCATTTT	CASSREGQGGQPQHF
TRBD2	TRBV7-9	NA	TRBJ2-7	TGTGCCAGCAGCCCGGGACTAGCAGTGGACGAGCAGTACTTC	CASSPGLAVDEQYF
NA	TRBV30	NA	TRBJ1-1	TGTGCCTGGAGCAGCAGGGGGAACACTGAAGCTTTCTTT	CAWSSRGNTEAFF
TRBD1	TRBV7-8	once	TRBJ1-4	TGTGCCAGCAGCCTTTCTTTGAAGGACAGGGGTGAAAAACTGTTTTTT	CASSLSLKDRGEKLFF
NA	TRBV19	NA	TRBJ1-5	TGTGCCAGTAGTATCCAATCTGGGGGGGTTAATCAGCCCCAGCATTTT	CASSIQSGGVNQPQHF
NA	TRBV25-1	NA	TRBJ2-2	TGTGCCAGCAGTGATAAAAACACCGGGGAGCTGTTTTTT	CASSDKNTGELFF
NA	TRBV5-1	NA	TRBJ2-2	TGCGCCAGCAGCTTGGGATCAGGCAAATCTAACACCGGGGAGCTGTTTTTT	CASSLGSGKSNTGELFF
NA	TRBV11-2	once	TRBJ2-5	TGTGCCAGCAGCTCTCGTTGGAGGGATGAGACCCAGTACTTC	CASSSRWRDETQYF
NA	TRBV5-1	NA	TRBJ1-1	TGCGCCAGCAGCTTGGGAGATCTGAACACTGAAGCTTTCTTT	CASSLGDLNTEAFF
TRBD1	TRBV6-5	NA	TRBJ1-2	TGTGCCAGTGCCGGGACAGGGAATGGCTACACCTTC	CASAGTGNGYTF
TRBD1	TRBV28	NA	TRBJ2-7	TGTGCCAGCAGTTTCCCCCTGGACAGGGGACCCTACGAGCAGTACTTC	CASSFPLDRGPYEQYF
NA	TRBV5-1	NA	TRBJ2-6	TGCGCCAGCAGTTCCTTCGCGGGGGCCAACGTCCTGACTTTC	CASSSFAGANVLTF
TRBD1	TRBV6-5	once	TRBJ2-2	TGTGCCAGCAGCGGACAGGGGTTGGGCACCGGGGAGCTGTTTTTT	CASSGQGLGTGELFF
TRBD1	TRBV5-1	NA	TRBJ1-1	TGCGCCAGCAGCTTATACGACAGGGCGAACACTGAAGCTTTCTTT	CASSLYDRANTEAFF
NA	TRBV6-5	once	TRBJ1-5	TGTGCCAGCAGCTTTTACAATCAGCCCCAGCATTTT	CASSFYNQPQHF
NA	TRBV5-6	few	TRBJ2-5	TGTGCCAGCAGCTTCGGGGAGACCCAGTACTTC	CASSFGETQYF
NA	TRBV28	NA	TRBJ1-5	TGTGCCAGCAGTTTAGGGACAACGAGCAATCAGCCCCAGCATTTT	CASSLGTTSNQPQHF
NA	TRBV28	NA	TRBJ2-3	TGTGCCAGCAGCCCCGGGGGGCTCCCCTCCCATACGCAGTATTTT	CASSPGGLPSHTQYF
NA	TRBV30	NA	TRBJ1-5	TGTGCCTGGTCGACAGGTACCAATCAGCCCCAGCATTTT	CAWSTGTNQPQHF
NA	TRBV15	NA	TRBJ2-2	TGTGCCACCAGCAGAGATCGAGGGCCCCTCACCGGGGAGCTGTTTTTT	CATSRDRGPLTGELFF
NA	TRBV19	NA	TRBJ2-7	TGTGCCAGTGCCATCGGACAGACCTACGAGCAGTACTTC	CASAIGQTYEQYF
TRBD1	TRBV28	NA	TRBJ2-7	TGTGCCAGCAGTTTCGGACCAGGGGGCTCCTACGAGCAGTACTTC	CASSFGPGGSYEQYF
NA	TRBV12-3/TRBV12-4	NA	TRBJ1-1	TGTGCCAGCAGCCGCCGACAAAACACTGAAGCTTTCTTT	CASSRRQNTEAFF
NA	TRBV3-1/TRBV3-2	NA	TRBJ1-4	TGTGCCAGCAAAAAACAGGGAGGGATGGGAAAACTGTTTTTT	CASKKQGGMGKLFF
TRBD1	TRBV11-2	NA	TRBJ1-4	TGTGCCAGCAGCCAATGGACAGGGAATAGTGAAAAACTGTTTTTT	CASSQWTGNSEKLFF
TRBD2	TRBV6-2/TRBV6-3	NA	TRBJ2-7	TGTGCCAGCAGTTACTCCTTAGCGGGGGTCTCCTACGAGCAGTACTTC	CASSYSLAGVSYEQYF